One sample yielded the 21 T cell receptor beta chains listed below, sequenced in a study of cytomegalovirus exposure and HLA in healthy donors. PCR primers comprised 60 Vbeta and 13 Jbeta primers. Measured with immunoSEQ multiplex PCR; TCRdb has only the in-frame clones, and not every one. The sample yields 150,000 to 200,000 clones, of which the top ten take up under 6.5%. The sequenced sample was PBMCs. These receptor sequences come from a man aged 25-45 years in good health and CMV-seronegative.

The CDR3 coding sequence is TGCGCCAGCAGCCAGTACCTAGCGGGGTCCTATTCGGATACGCAGTATTTT. As protein: CASSQYLAGSYSDTQYF. V gene TRBV4-3 combines with J gene TRBJ2-3; 9 bases agree with TRBD2. Germline V lookup: CDR1 LGHNA, CDR2 YSLEER. The CDR3 spans 17 residues. Trimming cost V 3 bases and J 6 bases; bases outside gene matches: 13.

The rearrangement links TRBV30 to TRBJ1-4; D unresolved. V shed 5 bases and J shed 0 bases, with 13 bases lying between them. The CDR3 sequence is 15 residues long. From germline, CDR1 is GTSNPN and CDR2 SVGIG (reference sequence). The CDR3 region has the DNA TGTGCCTGGTTACTCAGGCTTGCAACTAATGAAAAACTGTTTTTT. Protein: CAWLLRLATNEKLFF. Combining the CDR3 with reference TRBV30 and TRBJ1-4 gives the whole variable domain SQTIHQWPATLVQPVGSPLSLECTVEGTSNPNLYWYRQAAGRGLQLLFYSVGIGQISSEVPQNLSASRPQDRQFILSSKKLLLSDSGFYLCAWLLRLATNEKLFFGSGTQLSVL.

The chain joins TRBV2 to TRBJ2-7; D is unclear. The CDR3 totals 11 residues. Germline values: CDR1 SNHLY, CDR2 FYNNEI. V was shortened by 5 bases and J by 3 bases, with 5 bases between the two germline ends. The CDR3 loop is CASSPYYEQYF. CDR3 in DNA: TGTGCCAGCAGTCCCTACTACGAGCAGTACTTC.

V and J are TRBV25-1 and TRBJ1-3, with 10 nucleotides matching TRBD1. The CDR3 has 18 amino acids. V shed 1 base and J 1 base; nucleotides not matched to a gene: 7. Germline CDR1 reads MGHDK; CDR2 reads SYGVNS. The CDR3, as DNA: TGTGCCAGCAGTGAATTGGGTCGGGGACAGGGGTCTGGAAACACCATATATTTT. This translates into CASSELGRGQGSGNTIYF.

The chain combines TRBV9 with TRBJ2-5; the D is unclear. Trimming removed 0 bases at V and 5 bases at J, with 14 bases between. Germline CDR1 is SGDLS and CDR2 is YYNGEE. This CDR3 spans 15 amino acids. CDR3 region: CASSVVGSHGETQYF. In DNA, the CDR3 is TGTGCCAGCAGCGTAGTCGGGTCCCACGGGGAGACCCAGTACTTC.

The chain combines TRBV9 with TRBJ1-2, with 7 bases identical to TRBD1. CDR3 size: 15 residues. The V gene's germline CDR1 is SGDLS and CDR2 YYNGEE. V lost 2 bases to trimming and J lost 4 bases; unmatched junction nucleotides: 8. The CDR3 DNA follows: TGTGCCAGCAGCGTGGCCCGACAGGGTACCTATGGCTACACCTTC. This encodes CASSVARQGTYGYTF.

About this clone itself: Germline and junction disagree at one end, which may indicate a read error. The chain recombines TRBV6-1 with TRBJ2-5, with 15 positions matching TRBD2. Germline CDR1 reads MNHNS; CDR2 reads SASEGT. The CDR3 contains 17 residues. Here the CDR3 reads CASSVWTSGGAQEAQYF. The CDR3 DNA follows: TGTGCCAGCAGTGTATGGACTAGCGGGGGGGCCCAAGAGGCCCAGTACTTC.

The genes are TRBV9 and TRBJ1-4; perhaps TRBD1 as D (5 bases). CDR1 is SGDLS and CDR2 is YYNGEE in the germline V gene. The V end was cut by 0 bases, the J end by 3 bases, with 12 bases between. The length of the CDR3 is 16 residues. The CDR3 DNA reads TGTGCCAGCAGCGTAGGAGCGCAGGGCCCTAATGAAAAACTGTTTTTT. Protein sequence: CASSVGAQGPNEKLFF.

The chain carries TRBV2 and TRBJ2-7, with 12 bases aligning to TRBD2. Trimming at V came to 8 bases and at J to 3 bases, leaving 5 bases not matched to a gene. CDR3 size: 14 residues. Germline V lookup: CDR1 SNHLY, CDR2 FYNNEI. The CDR3 protein is CASDLAGGFYEQYF. Here the CDR3 DNA reads TGTGCCAGCGATCTAGCGGGGGGGTTCTACGAGCAGTACTTC.

V gene TRBV9 combines with J gene TRBJ2-2; 8 nucleotides agree with TRBD2. The CDR3 totals 15 residues. Germline-derived CDR1 and CDR2 are SGDLS and YYNGEE. The junction had 4 bases not matched to a gene; V was cut back by 4 bases and J by 2 bases. This CDR3 reads CASSRGGVNTGELFF. Written as DNA, the CDR3 is TGTGCCAGCAGCCGGGGGGGAGTCAACACCGGGGAGCTGTTTTTT. The full variable domain, its missing parts supplied by reference TRBV9 and TRBJ2-2, is DSGVTQTPKHLITATGQRVTLRCSPRSGDLSVYWYQQSLDQGLQFLIQYYNGEERAKGNILERFSAQQFPDLHSELNLSSLELGDSALYFCASSRGGVNTGELFFGEGSRLTVL.

The V call is TRBV18, the J call TRBJ2-3; 12 bases map to TRBD2. Unmatched junction bases numbered 3, after V lost 3 bases and J lost 5 bases. From germline, CDR1 is KGHSH and CDR2 LQKENI. The length of the CDR3 is 15 residues. The CDR3 loop is CASSPRLAGEDTQYF. CDR3 DNA: TGTGCCAGCTCACCGAGACTAGCGGGAGAAGATACGCAGTATTTT. Full variable domain (outside the CDR3, taken from reference TRBV18 and TRBJ2-3): NAGVMQNPRHLVRRRGQEARLRCSPMKGHSHVYWYRQLPEEGLKFMVYLQKENIIDESGMPKERFSAEFPKEGPSILRIQQVVRGDSAAYFCASSPRLAGEDTQYFGPGTRLTVL.

The CDR3 protein is CAQGRYTEAFF. In DNA form, the CDR3 reads TGTGCACAGGGGCGGTACACTGAAGCTTTCTTT. The chain employs TRBV30 and TRBJ1-1; TRBD1 matches 7 bases. Germline V gives CDR1 GTSNPN, CDR2 SVGIG (reference sequence). This CDR3 spans 11 amino acids. The full variable domain, rest sourced from reference TRBV30 and TRBJ1-1, is SQTIHQWPATLVQPVGSPLSLECTVEGTSNPNLYWYRQAAGRGLQLLFYSVGIGQISSEVPQNLSASRPQDRQFILSSKKLLLSDSGFYLCAQGRYTEAFFGQGTRLTVV.

The J gene is TRBJ1-6, the V gene TRBV14, with D possibly being TRBD1 (5 bases). Per the germline V gene, CDR1 is SGHDN and CDR2 is FVKESK. The CDR3 runs 15 residues. V lost 2 bases, J lost 2 bases, and 7 bases lay in between. The CDR3 nucleotides read TGTGCCAGCAGCCAAAGGGGCACCTATAATTCACCCCTCCACTTT. It translates to CASSQRGTYNSPLHF. Full variable domain (remainder filled in from reference TRBV14 and TRBJ1-6): EAGVTQFPSHSVIEKGQTVTLRCDPISGHDNLYWYRRVMGKEIKFLLHFVKESKQDESGMPNNRFLAERTGGTYSTLKVQPAELEDSGVYFCASSQRGTYNSPLHFGNGTRLTVT.

Regarding this clone: Other DNA sequences in this sample translate to the same CDR3. CDR3 sequence: CASSPGTGYNEQFF. The CDR3 DNA is TGCGCCAGCAGCCCCGGGACAGGTTACAATGAGCAGTTCTTC. The chain has TRBV5-1 and TRBJ2-1, with 8 bases fitting TRBD1. Germline CDR1 SGHRS, CDR2 YFSETQ. V dropped 4 bases and J dropped 4; count of bases not matched to a gene: 4. CDR3 length: 14 amino acids.

J is TRBJ1-2 and V is TRBV5-1; possibly TRBD1 for D (6 bases). Trimming removed 7 bases from V and 6 bases from J, with 16 bases in between. Germline values: CDR1 SGHRS, CDR2 YFSETQ. This CDR3 comprises 13 residues. The CDR3: CASQPGGVDGYTF. For the CDR3, the DNA is TGCGCCAGCCAGCCGGGGGGCGTGGATGGCTACACCTTC.

The chain combines TRBV5-8 with TRBJ1-1, with TRBD1 as a possible D gene (5 bases). The length of the CDR3 is 16 residues. The germline V gene has CDR1 SGHTS and CDR2 YDEGEE. V lost 2 bases and J lost 4, with 18 bases in between. The CDR3 loop is CASSLSSGREGTEAFF. The CDR3 DNA sequence: TGTGCCAGCAGCTTATCCTCAGGGAGGGAGGGCACTGAAGCTTTCTTT.

The chain couples TRBV6-5 to TRBJ1-1; D not certain. Germline values: CDR1 MNHEY, CDR2 SVGAGI. This CDR3 has 13 amino acids. With 2 bases removed from V and 5 bases from J, the gap between germline ends came to 9 bases. The CDR3: CASSYAERTEAFF. DNA for the CDR3: TGTGCCAGCAGTTACGCAGAACGTACTGAAGCTTTCTTT.

This rearrangement joins TRBV18 to TRBJ2-1; 7 bases map to TRBD1. The V and J ends lost 4 bases and 1 base, in that order; junction bases with no gene match: 4. Per germline, CDR1 KGHSH and CDR2 LQKENI. The CDR3 covers 15 residues. DNA of the CDR3: TGTGCCAGCTCACTTGGGACAGCATCCTACAATGAGCAGTTCTTC. It yields the protein CASSLGTASYNEQFF.

The J gene is TRBJ2-1, the V gene TRBV19; D is possibly TRBD2 (5 bases). V was cut by 1 base and J by 2 bases, with 12 bases left in between. The CDR3 is 16 amino acids. The germline V gene encodes CDR1 LNHDA and CDR2 SQIVND (reference sequence). This CDR3 is CASSIVGASPYNEQFF. The CDR3 nucleotides are TGTGCCAGTAGTATAGTGGGAGCCTCACCCTACAATGAGCAGTTCTTC.

This chain joins TRBV9 and TRBJ1-1; D not certain. V was clipped by 0 bases and J by 1 base, with 10 bases between them. CDR1 and CDR2 (germline): SGDLS, YYNGEE. The CDR3 is 15 residues long. CDR3 in DNA: TGTGCCAGCAGCGTAGGGGCCTTCGAGAACACTGAAGCTTTCTTT. Encoded protein: CASSVGAFENTEAFF.

V usage is TRBV5-1 and J usage is TRBJ2-5; 8 bases line up with TRBD2. The germline V gene has CDR1 SGHRS and CDR2 YFSETQ. CDR3 length: 17 amino acids. After removal of 0 bases from V and 5 bases from J, the junction contained 12 bases not matched to a gene. DNA for the CDR3: TGCGCCAGCAGCTTGGGCCGCTTAGCGGGGCCGGATGAGACCCAGTACTTC. Amino acid sequence: CASSLGRLAGPDETQYF.